The next 2 T cell receptor beta chains were all read from a single sample in a study of T cell changes during pregnancy in multiple sclerosis. The assay was immunoSEQ multiplex PCR, and TCRdb's table has in-frame clones only and misses some. This repertoire shows tens of thousands of clones, approximately 92% found once; its top ten account for less than 0.4%. The sequences come from CD4+ T cells from peripheral blood mononuclear cells, collected before pregnancy. The origin of the receptors is a female donor with multiple sclerosis, enrolled in a pregnancy study.

J is TRBJ2-5 and V is TRBV4-2; perhaps TRBD2 as D (6 bases). There are 15 residues in the CDR3. Germline values: CDR1 LGHNA, CDR2 YNFKEQ. The germline V and J ends were trimmed by 3 bases and 1 base, with 12 bases remaining between them. The CDR3 DNA follows: TGTGCCAGCAGCCACCGTATGGGGGGCCAAGAGACCCAGTACTTC. Protein: CASSHRMGGQETQYF.

The J gene is TRBJ1-3, the V gene TRBV6-5; 8 bases match TRBD1. CDR1 MNHEY and CDR2 SVGAGI come from the germline V gene. The junction had 7 bases not matched to a gene; V was cut back by 4 bases and J by 2 bases. The CDR3 runs 16 residues. As DNA, the CDR3 is TGTGCCAGCAGTTTACCCGGGACAGGAACTGGAAACACCATATATTTT. Translating it yields CASSLPGTGTGNTIYF.